A single sample is the source of the 19 T cell receptor beta chains below, sequenced in a study of vaccination effects on CD4 cells after COVID-19 (dated by TCRdb to between 2021 and 2023). After roughly 11 days of culture, CD4+ T cells were isolated with the EasySep CD4+ T cell isolation kit. These TCRs' antigens remain unknown. The receptor library was made with the immunoSEQ multiplex PCR assay. In TCRdb, the immuneACCESS table is reduced to in-frame sequences with V and J assigned. These tables do not hold every clone; where another copy was compared, an unresolved V gene accounts for under half, and the others remain unexplained. For this sample the table gives tens of thousands of clones, of which 70% to 80% were detected only once. The ten biggest clones cover roughly 12% of the sample. The specimen comprised CD4+ T cells from PBMCs cultured without peptide, sampled before COVID-19 vaccination. The receptors stem from a human donor who had a prior SARS-CoV-2 infection.

The gene calls are TRBV4-2 and TRBJ2-2, with TRBD2 identical over 7 bases. Germline CDR1 reads LGHNA; CDR2 reads YNFKEQ. The length of the CDR3 is 15 residues. Trimming removed 5 bases from V and 8 bases from J; junction bases left unmatched: 11. In DNA form, the CDR3 reads TGTGCCAGCAGCGACTCGGGACTACTCATGGGGGAGCTGTTTTTT. It translates to CASSDSGLLMGELFF.

This clone has just a few counts. The rearrangement links TRBV4-1 to TRBJ1-2; weak D call: TRBD1 (5 bases). Per germline, CDR1 MGHRA and CDR2 YSYEKL. Trimming removed 3 bases at V and 2 bases at J, with 10 bases between. The CDR3 contains 14 residues. The CDR3: CASSHQGRNYGYTF. For the CDR3, the DNA is TGCGCCAGCAGCCATCAGGGACGAAACTATGGCTACACCTTC.

This chain joins TRBV6-2 or TRBV6-3 and TRBJ2-1; D unclear. The germline V gene encodes CDR1 MNHEY and CDR2 SVGEGT. Trimming removed 4 bases from V and 0 bases from J, with 13 bases in between. The CDR3 length is 16 residues. The CDR3 nucleotides are TGTGCCAGCAGTTCCGTAACTTGGAGCTCCTACAATGAGCAGTTCTTC. Residues: CASSSVTWSSYNEQFF.

This clone showed up just a few times. V and J are TRBV5-1 and TRBJ1-1; D is uncertain. The CDR3 is 15 amino acids. Looked up from germline, CDR1 is SGHRS and CDR2 is YFSETQ. Trimming left V 5 bases short and J 1 base short, with 15 bases between. DNA of the CDR3: TGCGCCAGCAGGGTAGGTGGGGTCCCGAACACTGAAGCTTTCTTT. As protein: CASRVGGVPNTEAFF.

Of note for this clone: The same CDR3 arises from other DNA sequences in this sample as well. CDR3 sequence (DNA): TGTGCCAGCTCACCACCCGGACAGGGCGGGGAAAAACTGTTTTTT. As protein: CASSPPGQGGEKLFF. The chain couples TRBV18 to TRBJ1-4; 8 positions agree with TRBD1. Germline trimming cut 0 bases from V and 8 bases from J; bases unmatched to any gene: 5. CDR1 and CDR2 from the germline V gene are KGHSH and LQKENI. CDR3 length: 15 residues.

The gene calls are TRBV10-3 and TRBJ2-7, with 9 positions matching TRBD2. V trimming: 7 bases; J trimming: 5 bases; junction bases outside the gene matches: 6. From germline, CDR1 is ENHRY and CDR2 SYGVKD. The CDR3 runs 13 residues. The CDR3 region is CAIMTGTSNEQYF. The CDR3 nucleotides read TGTGCCATCATGACCGGGACTAGCAACGAGCAGTACTTC.

This rearrangement joins TRBV10-3 to TRBJ2-1; D is unresolved. The CDR3 totals 11 residues. Germline V gene data show CDR1 as ENHRY and CDR2 as SYGVKD. V lost 6 bases, J lost 4 bases, and 4 bases lay in between. In nucleotides, the CDR3 is TGTGCCATCAGACAGTACAATGAGCAGTTCTTC. It specifies CAIRQYNEQFF.

This rearrangement joins TRBV7-3 to TRBJ2-2; D might be TRBD2 (6 bases). The CDR3 loop spans 16 amino acids. The V end lost 0 bases, the J end lost 4 bases, and 12 bases lay between the germline ends. CDR1 and CDR2 (germline): SGHTA, FQGTGA. The CDR3 region is CASSLTGGAITGELFF. The CDR3 DNA follows: TGTGCCAGCAGCTTAACTGGCGGGGCGATCACCGGGGAGCTGTTTTTT.

The chain combines TRBV10-3 with TRBJ1-5; D call uncertain. The CDR3 consists of 12 residues. The V gene lost 3 bases and the J gene lost 5 bases, with 5 bases spanning the gap. CDR1 and CDR2 (germline): ENHRY, SYGVKD. The CDR3 is CAISENDQPQHF. The CDR3 DNA follows: TGTGCCATCAGTGAAAATGATCAGCCCCAGCATTTT.

The chain has TRBV24-1 and TRBJ2-1; D is undetermined. Germline loops: CDR1 KGHDR, CDR2 SFDVKD. The V end lost 5 bases, the J end lost 12 bases, and 16 bases lay between the germline ends. The CDR3 contains 13 residues. The CDR3 bases are TGTGCCACCAGTGCCTCAGACCCAGCTGGGCAGTTCTTC. It specifies CATSASDPAGQFF.

This chain uses TRBV5-1 with TRBJ2-5; D could derive from TRBD1 or TRBD2 (5 bases each). From germline, CDR1 is SGHRS and CDR2 YFSETQ. Between the trimmed V and J ends, which lost 2 bases and 5 bases, there was a span of 10 bases. The CDR3 is 13 amino acids. CDR3 sequence: CASSFGGPETQYF. The DNA of the CDR3 is TGCGCCAGCAGCTTTGGGGGACCCGAGACCCAGTACTTC.

The V and J genes are TRBV6-1 and TRBJ2-3, with unresolved D. Germline V gene data show CDR1 as MNHNS and CDR2 as SASEGT. This CDR3 has 10 amino acids. Trimming cost V 2 bases and J 10 bases, with 4 bases left between them. CDR3 bases: TGTGCCAGCAGTGAATGGCCGCAGTATTTT. This encodes CASSEWPQYF.

The rearrangement joins TRBV7-2 to TRBJ2-7, with TRBD1 identical over 8 bases. The length of the CDR3 is 16 residues. The trim removed 3 bases at V and 0 bases at J, leaving 7 bases unmatched. The germline V gene encodes CDR1 SGHTA and CDR2 FQGNSA. CDR3 amino acids: CASSFPPTGVSYEQYF. Written as DNA, the CDR3 is TGTGCCAGCAGCTTTCCACCGACAGGGGTCTCCTACGAGCAGTACTTC.

The chain links TRBV11-3 to TRBJ2-1; 11 nucleotides line up with TRBD2. After removal of 2 bases from V and 8 bases from J, the junction contained 8 bases not matched to a gene. The CDR3 contains 16 residues. Germline-derived CDR1 and CDR2 are SGHNT and YENEEA. CDR3 nucleotides: TGTGCCAGCAGCTTACCGGGACTAGCGGTCGAGGATGAGCAGTTCTTC. Encoded protein: CASSLPGLAVEDEQFF.

The V gene is TRBV9, the J gene TRBJ2-7; 15 bases match TRBD2. V lost 3 bases to trimming and J lost 6 bases; unmatched junction nucleotides: 4. This CDR3 spans 15 amino acids. The germline V gene encodes CDR1 SGDLS and CDR2 YYNGEE. CDR3 residues: CASSAGTSGRLEQYF. The CDR3 DNA sequence: TGTGCCAGCAGCGCGGGGACTAGCGGGAGGCTCGAGCAGTACTTC.

In DNA form, the CDR3 reads TGTGCCAGCAGCCGACCGGGAGGGCCGACCGGGGAGCTGTTTTTT. It is translated as CASSRPGGPTGELFF. This sequence joins TRBV9 and TRBJ2-2; 8 bases match TRBD2. This CDR3 is built from 15 residues. V shed 4 bases, J shed 5 bases, and the junction held 7 bases outside the gene matches. In germline, CDR1 is SGDLS, CDR2 YYNGEE. The full variable domain, rest sourced from reference TRBV9 and TRBJ2-2, is DSGVTQTPKHLITATGQRVTLRCSPRSGDLSVYWYQQSLDQGLQFLIQYYNGEERAKGNILERFSAQQFPDLHSELNLSSLELGDSALYFCASSRPGGPTGELFFGEGSRLTVL.

The rearrangement uses TRBV7-2 and TRBJ1-1; 9 nucleotides align to TRBD1. V lost 4 bases to trimming and J lost 4 bases; unmatched junction nucleotides: 4. This CDR3 region has 14 residues. CDR1 and CDR2 (germline): SGHTA, FQGNSA. CDR3 bases: TGTGCCAGCAGCTCGACAGGGGGGATCACTGAAGCTTTCTTT. This encodes CASSSTGGITEAFF. The whole variable domain, filled in from reference TRBV7-2 and TRBJ1-1, reads GAGVSQSPSNKVTEKGKDVELRCDPISGHTALYWYRQSLGQGLEFLIYFQGNSAPDKSGLPSDRFSAERTGGSVSTLTIQRTQQEDSAVYLCASSSTGGITEAFFGQGTRLTVV.

The gene calls are TRBV5-1 and TRBJ1-1; tentative D call: TRBD1 (6 bases). V lost 0 bases to trimming and J lost 11 bases, with 17 bases between them. The CDR3 is made up of 14 amino acids. From germline, CDR1 is SGHRS and CDR2 YFSETQ. The CDR3 loop is CASSLERGTLEAFF. The CDR3 bases are TGCGCCAGCAGCTTGGAGCGGGGGACACTTGAGGCTTTCTTT. The full variable domain, in which reference TRBV5-1 and TRBJ1-1 provide the parts outside the CDR3, is KAGVTQTPRYLIKTRGQQVTLSCSPISGHRSVSWYQQTPGQGLQFLFEYFSETQRNKGNFPGRFSGRQFSNSRSEMNVSTLELGDSALYLCASSLERGTLEAFFGQGTRLTVV.

J is TRBJ2-1 and V is TRBV24-1; D is uncertain. Per the germline V gene, CDR1 is KGHDR and CDR2 is SFDVKD. Trimming pared 9 bases from V and 4 bases from J, leaving 21 bases between. The CDR3 is made up of 16 amino acids. In DNA, the CDR3 is TGTGCCACCGTGGTGGCGGAAGTGATGGTGTACAATGAGCAGTTCTTC. The encoded protein is CATVVAEVMVYNEQFF.